This T cell receptor (beta chain) was recovered during a study of cytomegalovirus exposure and HLA in healthy donors. The PCR was carried out with 60 Vbeta primers and 13 Jbeta primers. The repertoire was sequenced with immunoSEQ multiplex PCR; TCRdb's copy has only in-frame clones and lacks some. There are roughly 160,000 clones in the sample; approximately 80% occur only once, and around 2% lies in the top ten. The germline CDR1 and CDR2 sequences are LNHDA and SQIVND (reference sequence). The V and J ends lost 3 bases and 0 bases, in that order; junction bases with no gene match: 5. The CDR3 runs to 16 residues.

The sequenced sample was PBMCs. The TCR was taken from a man aged 45-65 years in good health and CMV-seropositive. The V call is TRBV19, the J call TRBJ1-5, with 7 positions matching TRBD1. The CDR3 region is CASSILTGISNQPQHF. CDR3 DNA sequence: TGTGCCAGTAGTATCCTGACAGGGATTAGCAATCAGCCCCAGCATTTT.